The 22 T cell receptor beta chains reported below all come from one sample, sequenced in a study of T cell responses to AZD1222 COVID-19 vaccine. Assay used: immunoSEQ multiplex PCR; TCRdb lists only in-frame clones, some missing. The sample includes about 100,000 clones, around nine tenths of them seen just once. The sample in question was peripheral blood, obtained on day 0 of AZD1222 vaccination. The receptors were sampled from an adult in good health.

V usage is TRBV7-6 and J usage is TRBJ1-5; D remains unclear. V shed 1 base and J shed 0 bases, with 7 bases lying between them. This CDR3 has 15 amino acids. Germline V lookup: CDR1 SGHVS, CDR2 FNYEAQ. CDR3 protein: CASSLDGNSNQPQHF. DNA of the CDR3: TGTGCCAGCAGCTTAGATGGTAATAGCAATCAGCCCCAGCATTTT.

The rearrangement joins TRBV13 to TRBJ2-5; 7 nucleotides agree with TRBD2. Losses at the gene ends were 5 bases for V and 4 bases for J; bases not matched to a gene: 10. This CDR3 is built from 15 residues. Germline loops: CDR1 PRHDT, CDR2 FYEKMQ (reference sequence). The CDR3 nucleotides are TGTGCCAGCAGCCCATTAGCGGGTGGGGCAGAGACCCAGTACTTC. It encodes CASSPLAGGAETQYF.

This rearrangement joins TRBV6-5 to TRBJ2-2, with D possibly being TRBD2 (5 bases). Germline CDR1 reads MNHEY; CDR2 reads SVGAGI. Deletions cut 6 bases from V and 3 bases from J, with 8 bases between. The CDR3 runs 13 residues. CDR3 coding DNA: TGTGCCAGCAGGGGAGATTACACCGGGGAGCTGTTTTTT. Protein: CASRGDYTGELFF.

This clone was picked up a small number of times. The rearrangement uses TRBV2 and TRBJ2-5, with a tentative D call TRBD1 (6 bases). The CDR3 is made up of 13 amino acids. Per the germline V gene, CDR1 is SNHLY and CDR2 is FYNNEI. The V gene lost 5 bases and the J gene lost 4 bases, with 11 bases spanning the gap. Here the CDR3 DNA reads TGTGCCAGCAGTCGGGACACAGCAGAGACCCAGTACTTC. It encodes CASSRDTAETQYF.

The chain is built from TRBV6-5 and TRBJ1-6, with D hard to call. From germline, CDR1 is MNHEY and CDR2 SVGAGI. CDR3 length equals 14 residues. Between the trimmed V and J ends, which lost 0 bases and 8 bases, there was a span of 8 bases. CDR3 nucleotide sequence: TGTGCCAGCAGTTACTCGACGGAGGATTCACCCCTCCACTTT. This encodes CASSYSTEDSPLHF.

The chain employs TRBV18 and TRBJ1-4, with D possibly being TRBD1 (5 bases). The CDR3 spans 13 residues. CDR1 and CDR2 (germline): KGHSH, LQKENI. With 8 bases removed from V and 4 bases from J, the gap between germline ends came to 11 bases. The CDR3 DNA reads TGTGCCAGCCGGAGCCAGGGTAATGAAAAACTGTTTTTT. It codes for CASRSQGNEKLFF.

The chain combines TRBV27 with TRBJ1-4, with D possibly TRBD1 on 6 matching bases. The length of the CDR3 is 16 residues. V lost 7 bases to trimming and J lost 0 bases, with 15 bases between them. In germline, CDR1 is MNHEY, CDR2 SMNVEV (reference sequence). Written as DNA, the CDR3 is TGTGCCAGCACCCTTACGGGGGGCGCAACTAATGAAAAACTGTTTTTT. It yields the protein CASTLTGGATNEKLFF.

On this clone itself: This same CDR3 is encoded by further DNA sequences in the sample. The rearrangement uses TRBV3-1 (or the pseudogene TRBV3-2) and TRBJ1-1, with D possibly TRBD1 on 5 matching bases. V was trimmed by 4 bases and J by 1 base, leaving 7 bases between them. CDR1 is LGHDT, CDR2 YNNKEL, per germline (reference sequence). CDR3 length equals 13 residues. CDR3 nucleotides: TGTGCCAGCAGCCGGGGCGAGAACACTGAAGCTTTCTTT. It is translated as CASSRGENTEAFF.

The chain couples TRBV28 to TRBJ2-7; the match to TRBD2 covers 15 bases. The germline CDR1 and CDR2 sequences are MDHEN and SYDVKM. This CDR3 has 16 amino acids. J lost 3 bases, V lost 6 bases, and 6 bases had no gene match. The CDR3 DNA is TGTGCCAGCAGCCCCGGGACTAGCGGGGGGCTCTACGAGCAGTACTTC. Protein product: CASSPGTSGGLYEQYF.

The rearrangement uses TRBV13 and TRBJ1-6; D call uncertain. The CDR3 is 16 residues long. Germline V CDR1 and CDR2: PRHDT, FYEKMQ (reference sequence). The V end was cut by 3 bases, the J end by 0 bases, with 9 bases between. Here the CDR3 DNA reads TGTGCCAGCAGCTTGAGGTTTAGCTCCTATAATTCACCCCTCCACTTT. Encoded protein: CASSLRFSSYNSPLHF.

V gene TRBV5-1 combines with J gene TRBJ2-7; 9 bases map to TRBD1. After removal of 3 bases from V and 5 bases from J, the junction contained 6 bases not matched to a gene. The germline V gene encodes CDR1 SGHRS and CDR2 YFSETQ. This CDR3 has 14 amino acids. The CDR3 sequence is CASSSRDRVDEQYF. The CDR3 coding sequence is TGCGCCAGCAGCTCCCGGGACAGGGTAGACGAGCAGTACTTC.

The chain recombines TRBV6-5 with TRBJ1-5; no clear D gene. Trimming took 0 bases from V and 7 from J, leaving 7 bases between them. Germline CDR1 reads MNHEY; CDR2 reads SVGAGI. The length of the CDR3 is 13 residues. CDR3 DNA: TGTGCCAGCAGTTACTCAGAGGAACAGCCCCAGCATTTT. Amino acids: CASSYSEEQPQHF.

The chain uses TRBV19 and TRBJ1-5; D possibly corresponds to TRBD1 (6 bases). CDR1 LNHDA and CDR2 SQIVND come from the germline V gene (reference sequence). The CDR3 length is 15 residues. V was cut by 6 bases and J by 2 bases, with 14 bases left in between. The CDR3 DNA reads TGTGCCAGTAGCCCCGCCGGGGGCCGCAATCAGCCCCAGCATTTT. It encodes CASSPAGGRNQPQHF.

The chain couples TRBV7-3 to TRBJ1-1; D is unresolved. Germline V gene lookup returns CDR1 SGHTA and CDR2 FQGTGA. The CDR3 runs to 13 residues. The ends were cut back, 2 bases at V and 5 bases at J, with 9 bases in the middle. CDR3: CASSLQILTEAFF. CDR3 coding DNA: TGTGCCAGCAGCTTACAGATCCTGACTGAAGCTTTCTTT.

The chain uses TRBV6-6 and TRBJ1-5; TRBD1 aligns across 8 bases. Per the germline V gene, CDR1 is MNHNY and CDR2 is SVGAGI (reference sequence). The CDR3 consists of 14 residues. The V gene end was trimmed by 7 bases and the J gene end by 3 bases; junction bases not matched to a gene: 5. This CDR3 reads CASTMTGANQPQHF. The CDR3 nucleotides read TGTGCCAGCACCATGACAGGGGCCAATCAGCCCCAGCATTTT.

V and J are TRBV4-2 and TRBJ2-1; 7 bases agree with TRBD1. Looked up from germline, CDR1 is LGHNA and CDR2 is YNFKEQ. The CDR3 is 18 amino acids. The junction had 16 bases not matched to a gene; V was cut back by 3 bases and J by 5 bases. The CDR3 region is CASSHPSSTGLRDNEQFF. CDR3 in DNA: TGTGCCAGCAGCCACCCGTCCTCGACAGGGCTTAGGGACAATGAGCAGTTCTTC.

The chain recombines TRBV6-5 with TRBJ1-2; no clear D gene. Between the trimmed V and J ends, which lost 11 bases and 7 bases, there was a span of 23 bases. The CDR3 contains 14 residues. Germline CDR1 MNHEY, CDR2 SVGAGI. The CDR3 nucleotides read TGTGCCGCCAATCGGAGCACCCGTCCAGGTGGCTACACCTTC. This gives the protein CAANRSTRPGGYTF.

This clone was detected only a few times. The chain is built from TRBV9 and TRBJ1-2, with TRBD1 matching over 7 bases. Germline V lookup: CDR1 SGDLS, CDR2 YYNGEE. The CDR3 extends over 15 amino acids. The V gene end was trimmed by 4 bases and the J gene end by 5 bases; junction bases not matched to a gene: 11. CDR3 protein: CASSSPGQRPYGYTF. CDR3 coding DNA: TGTGCCAGCAGCTCCCCGGGACAGAGACCATATGGCTACACCTTC.

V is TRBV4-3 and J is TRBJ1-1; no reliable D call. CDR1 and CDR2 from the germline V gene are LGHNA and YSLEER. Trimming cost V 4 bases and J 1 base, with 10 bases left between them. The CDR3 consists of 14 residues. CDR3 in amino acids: CASSPHHENTEAFF. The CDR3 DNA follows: TGCGCCAGCAGCCCACACCACGAGAACACTGAAGCTTTCTTT.

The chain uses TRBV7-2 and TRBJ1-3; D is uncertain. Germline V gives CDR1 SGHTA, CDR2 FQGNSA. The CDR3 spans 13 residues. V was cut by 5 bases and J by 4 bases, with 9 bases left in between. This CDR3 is CASSHSVGNTIYF. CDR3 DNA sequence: TGTGCCAGCAGCCACTCTGTCGGAAACACCATATATTTT.

The CDR3: CASSQTGQGAFRTEAFF. The CDR3 coding sequence is TGTGCCAGCAGCCAAACCGGACAGGGGGCGTTTAGGACTGAAGCTTTCTTT. V gene TRBV28 combines with J gene TRBJ1-1; 11 nucleotides agree with TRBD1. From germline, CDR1 is MDHEN and CDR2 SYDVKM. This CDR3 is 17 amino acids long. V lost 6 bases and J lost 5; bases outside the gene matches: 14.

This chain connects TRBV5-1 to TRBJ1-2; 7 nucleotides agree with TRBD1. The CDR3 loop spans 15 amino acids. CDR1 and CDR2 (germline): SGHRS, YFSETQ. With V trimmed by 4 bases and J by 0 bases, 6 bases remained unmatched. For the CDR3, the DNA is TGCGCCAGCAGCCCGGGACAGTTAGCTAACTATGGCTACACCTTC. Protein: CASSPGQLANYGYTF.